These T cell receptor beta chains were read from a single sample in a study of technical replicates of blood from several donors. Only in-frame clones appear in the TCRdb table, and some are missing; sequencing was by immunoSEQ multiplex PCR. The data show approximately 85,000 clones, nearly 95% seen once. The sample comprised T cells isolated from PBMCs. These receptor sequences come from a human donor in good health. CDR3s include the opening cysteine and the closing phenylalanine or tryptophan. A D gene is named only where the DNA matches it firmly. Not all rows give a size; the values are once, few, many and, for expanded clones, a class.

length	D	V	J	size	DNA	CDR3
18	TRBD2	TRBV4-1	TRBJ2-3	NA	TGCGCCAGCAGCCAAGCTACGATACTAGCGGAGAGCACAGATACGCAGTATTTT	CASSQATILAESTDTQYF
15	TRBD1	TRBV6-6	TRBJ1-4	NA	TGTGCCAGCAGTCATCACTTGGACAGGGCAGAAAAACTGTTTTTT	CASSHHLDRAEKLFF
16	TRBD1	TRBV7-9	TRBJ1-1	NA	TGTGCCAGCAGCTTACAGCGTGGCAGGGGGTACACTGAAGCTTTCTTT	CASSLQRGRGYTEAFF
14	TRBD1	TRBV19	TRBJ2-5	NA	TGTGCCAGTAGTATCACGGGACAGCAAGAGACCCAGTACTTC	CASSITGQQETQYF
13	NA	TRBV5-1	TRBJ2-3	NA	TGCGCCAGCAGCCTGTTACCCGAGGATACGCAGTATTTT	CASSLLPEDTQYF
13	TRBD1	TRBV29-1	TRBJ1-2	NA	TGCAGCGTCGGACAGGCGGATAACTATGGCTACACCTTC	CSVGQADNYGYTF
15	TRBD2	TRBV5-6	TRBJ2-1	NA	TGTGCCAGCAGCTTGCCGGGACTAGTATTCAATGAGCAGTTCTTC	CASSLPGLVFNEQFF
15	NA	TRBV4-1	TRBJ1-1	NA	TGCGCCAGCAGCCAAGCATCGCCAGGGCCCTTTGAAGCTTTCTTT	CASSQASPGPFEAFF
12	TRBD1	TRBV5-6	TRBJ1-1	NA	TGTGCCAGTGGGGGACAGTACACTGAAGCTTTCTTT	CASGGQYTEAFF
15	NA	TRBV27	TRBJ2-4	NA	TGTGCCAGCAGTCTTTCCGGGATAGCCAAAAACATTCAGTACTTC	CASSLSGIAKNIQYF
16	TRBD1	TRBV5-4	TRBJ1-1	NA	TGTGCCAGCAGGGCCGGGACAGGGGGGCGAACGGGTGAAGCTTTCTTT	CASRAGTGGRTGEAFF
14	NA	TRBV11-2	TRBJ2-7	once	TGTGCCAGCAGCTCCGCGGACTGGCACTACGAGCAGTACTTC	CASSSADWHYEQYF
15	TRBD2	TRBV27	TRBJ2-1	NA	TGTGCCAGCAGTTCTGGACTAGCGGGAATGGTTGAGCAGTTCTTC	CASSSGLAGMVEQFF
13	NA	TRBV7-2	TRBJ2-7	NA	TGTGCCAGCAGCTTAGGACAGTCAAGCGAGCAGTACTTC	CASSLGQSSEQYF
17	TRBD2	TRBV9	TRBJ2-1	NA	TGTGCCAGCAGCGTACCTACTAGCGGGGTTTCCTACAATGAGCAGTTCTTC	CASSVPTSGVSYNEQFF
17	TRBD2	TRBV30	TRBJ2-3	NA	TGTGCCTGGAGTTACGGGGGGACCCATCGTAACTCAGATACGCAGTATTTT	CAWSYGGTHRNSDTQYF
17	NA	TRBV7-6	TRBJ2-5	NA	TGTGCCAGCAGCTTAGCCAGTTTGGGGGCGCTTAAGGAGACCCAGTACTTC	CASSLASLGALKETQYF
16	NA	TRBV5-1	TRBJ2-1	once	TGCGCCAGCAGCTTGGACCTAGCAACCTCCTACAATGAGCAGTTCTTC	CASSLDLATSYNEQFF
13	NA	TRBV9	TRBJ2-2	NA	TGTGCCAGCCGGGACTCCAAAAGCGGGGAGCTGTTTTTT	CASRDSKSGELFF
12	NA	TRBV28	TRBJ1-2	NA	TGTGCCAGCAGTTTCGGGGGGCTTGGCTACACCTTC	CASSFGGLGYTF
19	NA	TRBV4-1	TRBJ2-5	NA	TGCGCCAGCAGCCATGGGACCCTAGCGAGAGTCCTCCCCCAAGAGACCCAGTACTTC	CASSHGTLARVLPQETQYF
15	NA	TRBV2	TRBJ1-5	NA	TGTGCCAGCAGTGAAATTCTAGGGGCCTTGCAGCCCCAGCATTTT	CASSEILGALQPQHF
14	NA	TRBV10-3	TRBJ1-4	NA	TGTGCCATCGGAGGTGGGCAGCCTAATGAAAAACTGTTTTTT	CAIGGGQPNEKLFF
16	NA	TRBV2	TRBJ1-2	NA	TGTGCCAGCAGTGAAGCGCGGTTGACAGAGCTAAGTAGCTACACCTTC	CASSEARLTELSSYTF
18	TRBD1	TRBV27	TRBJ2-2	NA	TGTGCCAGCAGTTTTTTGGTTAGGAGACAGGGTCACACCGGGGAGCTGTTTTTT	CASSFLVRRQGHTGELFF
12	TRBD2	TRBV13	TRBJ2-1	NA	TGTGCCAGCAGTCAGCGGGAGAGTGAGCAGTTCTTC	CASSQRESEQFF
12	TRBD2	TRBV5-6	TRBJ2-1	NA	TGTGCCAGCAGCTCAGCGGGGAATGAGCAGTTCTTC	CASSSAGNEQFF
15	NA	TRBV6-5	TRBJ1-5	NA	TGTGCCAGCAGTAGGCAGGGGCACAGCAATCAGCCCCAGCATTTT	CASSRQGHSNQPQHF
14	TRBD1	TRBV19	TRBJ1-2	NA	TGTGCCAGTCGTGGCAGGGGGCGGTTTTATGGCTACACCTTC	CASRGRGRFYGYTF
17	TRBD2	TRBV7-2	TRBJ2-7	NA	TGTGCCAGCAGCTCGCCATCTTTAGCGGGAAACAGGTACGAGCAGTACTTC	CASSSPSLAGNRYEQYF
14	NA	TRBV19	TRBJ1-3	NA	TGTGCCAGTAGACAACAGTCCTCTGGAAACACCATATATTTT	CASRQQSSGNTIYF
14	NA	TRBV7-2	TRBJ1-2	NA	TGTGCCAGCAGCTTAGAAATCCGGGACTATGGCTACACCTTC	CASSLEIRDYGYTF
12	NA	TRBV6-1	TRBJ1-5	once	TGTGCCAGCAGTGACGCGGGTACGCCCCAGCATTTT	CASSDAGTPQHF
15	TRBD1	TRBV4-2	TRBJ1-1	once	TGTGCCAGCAGCCAAGAGGGACAGGGGGGGACTGAAGCTTTCTTT	CASSQEGQGGTEAFF
19	TRBD2	TRBV15	TRBJ2-3	NA	TGTGCCACCAGCAGAGCCGGGTTTTTGAGCGGGGGGGCGTCGGATACGCAGTATTTT	CATSRAGFLSGGASDTQYF
14	NA	TRBV6-6	TRBJ1-1	NA	TGTGCCAGCAGTTACTACGTGGAGGGAACTGAAGCTTTCTTT	CASSYYVEGTEAFF
12	TRBD2	TRBV18	TRBJ2-1	NA	TGTGCCAGCTCACCACCTAGCGGGGAGCAGTTCTTC	CASSPPSGEQFF
17	TRBD2	TRBV10-3	TRBJ2-7	NA	TGTGCCATCAGCGGGACTAGCGGGAGGGCCCGTCTTGAGGAGCAGTACTTC	CAISGTSGRARLEEQYF
13	NA	TRBV9	TRBJ2-7	once	TGTGCCAGCAGCGTGGGGCAGAACTACGAGCAGTACTTC	CASSVGQNYEQYF
14	NA	TRBV28	TRBJ1-5	NA	TGTGCCAGCATTACGTCCTATAGCAATCAGCCCCAGCATTTT	CASITSYSNQPQHF
15	NA	TRBV30	TRBJ1-5	NA	TGTGCCTGGAGTCTGAACGGGAATAGCAATCAGCCCCAGCATTTT	CAWSLNGNSNQPQHF
13	TRBD2	TRBV2	TRBJ2-5	NA	TGTGCCAGCATTGATAGCGGGAGTTTTACCAGTAACTTC	CASIDSGSFTSNF
19	NA	TRBV7-3	TRBJ2-7	NA	TGTGCCACCGAGGGGGGCTCACCCGACAGGGCAGGTGGATCCTACGAGCAGTACTTC	CATEGGSPDRAGGSYEQYF
18	TRBD1	TRBV28	TRBJ2-2	NA	TGTGCCAGCAGACTGAACCGGGACAGGGGGCGGAACACCGGGGAGCTGTTTTTT	CASRLNRDRGRNTGELFF
15	NA	TRBV4-1	TRBJ1-3	NA	TGCGCCAGCAGCCAAGGAGCCGTCTCTGGAAACACCATATATTTT	CASSQGAVSGNTIYF
13	NA	TRBV5-1	TRBJ1-1	NA	TGCGCCAGCAGCTTGTCACAGAACACTGAAGCTTTCTTT	CASSLSQNTEAFF
17	NA	TRBV5-1	TRBJ1-3	NA	TGCGCCAGCAGTCACGAGGGCACGGCGAACTCTGGAAACACCATATATTTT	CASSHEGTANSGNTIYF
16	TRBD1	TRBV10-3	TRBJ1-1	NA	TGTGCCATCAGTGGAGGACAGGGGGCCCAGAACACTGAAGCTTTCTTT	CAISGGQGAQNTEAFF
16	TRBD2	TRBV5-1	TRBJ2-1	NA	TGCGCCAGCAGCTCTGACGGGGGGGGTTATAGGAATGAGCAGTTCTTC	CASSSDGGGYRNEQFF
16	TRBD1	TRBV7-9	TRBJ2-7	NA	TGTGCCAGCAGCAGGCCGACCGGGACAGGTTTCTACGAGCAGTACTTC	CASSRPTGTGFYEQYF
16	TRBD1	TRBV2	TRBJ2-1	once	TGTGCCAGCAGTCTAGAGACAGGGGGCGTCTACAATGAGCAGTTCTTC	CASSLETGGVYNEQFF
15	TRBD2	TRBV7-3	TRBJ2-1	NA	TGTGCCAGCCTCGTGGCAGGGAGGGAGGCCTATGAGCAGTTCTTC	CASLVAGREAYEQFF
17	TRBD2	TRBV2	TRBJ2-2	NA	TGTGCCAGCAGTGAACTAGCGGGAGCTTCGAGCACCGGGGAGCTGTTTTTT	CASSELAGASSTGELFF
17	TRBD1	TRBV7-9	TRBJ2-1	NA	TGTGCCAGCAGCTTAGTGGTTTGGACAGGGGATGTCGATGAGCAGTTCTTC	CASSLVVWTGDVDEQFF
14	NA	TRBV18	TRBJ2-7	once	TGTGCCAGCTCACCGGTTTCGGGCTCCTACGAGCAGTACTTC	CASSPVSGSYEQYF
18	TRBD2	TRBV5-1	TRBJ2-2	NA	TGCGCCAGCAGCTTATTTTATAGCGGGAGCGAGGGCACCGGGGAGCTGTTTTTT	CASSLFYSGSEGTGELFF
16	NA	TRBV7-9	TRBJ2-1	NA	TGTGCCAGCAGCTTAGCTTTTACGGGATTGGACAATGAGCAGTTCTTC	CASSLAFTGLDNEQFF
15	TRBD2	TRBV5-1	TRBJ2-7	NA	TGCGCCAGCAGCGGCCAGGGTGGGGGGGTACACGAGCAGTACTTC	CASSGQGGGVHEQYF